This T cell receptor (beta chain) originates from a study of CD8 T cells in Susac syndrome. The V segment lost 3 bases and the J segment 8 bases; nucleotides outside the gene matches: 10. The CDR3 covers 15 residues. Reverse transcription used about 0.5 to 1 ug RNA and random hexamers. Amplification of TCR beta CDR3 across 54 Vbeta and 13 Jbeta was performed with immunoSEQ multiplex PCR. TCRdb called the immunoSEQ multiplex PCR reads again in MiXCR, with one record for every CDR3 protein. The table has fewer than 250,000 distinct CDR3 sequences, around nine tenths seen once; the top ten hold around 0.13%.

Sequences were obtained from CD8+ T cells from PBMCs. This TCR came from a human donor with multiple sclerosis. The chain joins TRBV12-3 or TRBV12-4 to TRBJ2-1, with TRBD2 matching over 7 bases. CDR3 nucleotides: TGTGCCAGCAGTTTGGGGGACTCAGCGGGGTATGAGCAGTTCTTC. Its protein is CASSLGDSAGYEQFF.